The 10 T cell receptor beta chains given below trace back to one sample, sequenced in a study of T cell responses to AZD1222 COVID-19 vaccine. Method: immunoSEQ multiplex PCR; TCRdb's copy keeps in-frame clones and lacks some. Of around 80,000 clones listed, 80% to 95% are singletons. The material was peripheral blood, obtained 28 days after the second AZD1222 dose. All receptors come from an adult who received the AZD1222 COVID-19 vaccine.

The V gene is TRBV14, the J gene TRBJ2-3; TRBD2 agrees at 12 bases. CDR3 length equals 14 residues. The V segment lost 3 bases and the J segment 12 bases; nucleotides outside the gene matches: 7. Looked up from germline, CDR1 is SGHDN and CDR2 is FVKESK. The CDR3 sequence: CASSQKTSGRTQYF. The CDR3 region has the DNA TGTGCCAGCAGCCAGAAGACTAGCGGGAGAACTCAGTATTTT.

This rearrangement joins TRBV4-2 to TRBJ1-1; D unclear. In germline, CDR1 is LGHNA, CDR2 YNFKEQ. The V end lost 4 bases, the J end lost 6 bases, and 18 bases lay between the germline ends. The CDR3 is 15 amino acids. In DNA, the CDR3 is TGTGCCAGCAGCCCCGGACGGAGGTATATGGCTGAAGCTTTCTTT. This gives the protein CASSPGRRYMAEAFF.

This sequence joins TRBV10-2 and TRBJ2-3; maybe TRBD2 (7 bases). V was pared by 6 bases and J by 5 bases, with 9 bases between. The CDR3 consists of 12 residues. Germline V gene data show CDR1 as WSHSY and CDR2 as SAAADI. The chain's CDR3 is CASRGGGDTQYF. The CDR3, as DNA: TGCGCCAGCAGAGGGGGGGGAGATACGCAGTATTTT.

This chain connects TRBV24-1 to TRBJ2-2; TRBD2 agrees at 9 bases. The CDR3 loop spans 16 amino acids. V lost 3 bases to trimming and J lost 5 bases; unmatched junction nucleotides: 6. Germline values: CDR1 KGHDR, CDR2 SFDVKD. The CDR3 nucleotides are TGTGCCACCAGTGATGGGATAGCGGGAGAAACCGGGGAGCTGTTTTTT. Its translation: CATSDGIAGETGELFF.

The genes are TRBV10-3 and TRBJ2-3, with 10 positions matching TRBD2. The junction had 9 bases not matched to a gene; V was cut back by 0 bases and J by 9 bases. Germline CDR1 reads ENHRY; CDR2 reads SYGVKD. CDR3 length: 16 amino acids. CDR3 protein: CAISESPAGGKGTQYF. CDR3 nucleotide sequence: TGTGCCATCAGTGAGTCGCCAGCGGGAGGGAAAGGGACGCAGTATTTT.

The chain employs TRBV27 and TRBJ1-2, with 9 nucleotides matching TRBD1. The ends lost 4 bases at V and 7 bases at J; junction bases unmatched: 13. This CDR3 contains 16 residues. Germline V CDR1 and CDR2: MNHEY, SMNVEV (reference sequence). CDR3 region: CASSSATGTGSLGYTF. In nucleotides, the CDR3 is TGTGCCAGCAGTTCGGCGACCGGGACAGGGTCTCTTGGCTACACCTTC.

V gene TRBV7-9 combines with J gene TRBJ2-3; weak D call: TRBD2 (6 bases). The CDR3 runs 17 residues. Germline CDR1 is SEHNR and CDR2 is FQNEAQ (reference sequence). The V and J ends lost 1 base and 2 bases respectively, with 16 bases between them. For the CDR3, the DNA is TGTGCCAGCAGCTTAGTTAGGTTTAGCGGAAACACAGATACGCAGTATTTT. It encodes CASSLVRFSGNTDTQYF.

The chain is built from TRBV19 and TRBJ2-3; D call uncertain. This CDR3 has 15 residues. The germline gives CDR1 LNHDA, CDR2 SQIVND (reference sequence). Trimming stripped 7 bases from V and 0 bases from J, with 14 bases between. CDR3 coding DNA: TGTGCCAGTAATTTGGCGGCAATTAGCACAGATACGCAGTATTTT. It encodes CASNLAAISTDTQYF. Supplemented by reference TRBV19 and TRBJ2-3, the full variable domain reads DGGITQSPKYLFRKEGQNVTLSCEQNLNHDAMYWYRQDPGQGLRLIYYSQIVNDFQKGDIAEGYSVSREKKESFPLTVTSAQKNPTAFYLCASNLAAISTDTQYFGPGTRLTVL.

The V call is TRBV5-6, the J call TRBJ1-1; D is undetermined. V lost 1 base to trimming and J lost 4 bases, with 5 bases between them. The CDR3 has 12 residues. From germline, CDR1 is SGHDT and CDR2 YYEEEE. The CDR3 DNA reads TGTGCCAGCAGCTTGAGGGCCACTGAAGCTTTCTTT. Protein: CASSLRATEAFF.

The gene calls are TRBV30 and TRBJ2-5; 15 bases line up with TRBD2. After removal of 3 bases from V and 14 bases from J, the junction contained 4 bases not matched to a gene. CDR3 size: 12 residues. Germline values: CDR1 GTSNPN, CDR2 SVGIG (reference sequence). The CDR3 spells CAWSEGLAGGYF. The CDR3 DNA reads as TGTGCCTGGAGCGAGGGACTAGCGGGAGGCTACTTC. Looking up the rest from reference TRBV30 and TRBJ2-5 gives the full variable domain: SQTIHQWPATLVQPVGSPLSLECTVEGTSNPNLYWYRQAAGRGLQLLFYSVGIGQISSEVPQNLSASRPQDRQFILSSKKLLLSDSGFYLCAWSEGLAGGYFGPGTRLLVL.